This T cell receptor (beta chain) emerged from a study of regulatory T cells in long-lasting Graves disease. In the study overall: Over 5 years of antithyroid drugs with positive TSH receptor antibodies was taken to mean persistent Graves' disease. Whole-study results and caveats: Persistent disease exhibited a predilection for TRBV28, TRBJ1-2 and TRBJ2-5.

Time point given: persistent/refractory GD, antithyroid drugs over 5 years with positive TRAb. The authors made the TCR library using RNA they extracted from PBMCs. It was an endocrinology department in Xi'an, China, that provided the patients. This clonotype turned up a few times. The antigen is not known. Germline-derived CDR1 and CDR2 are MDHEN and SYDVKM. This CDR3 is 14 amino acids long. After removal of 7 bases from V and 7 bases from J, the junction contained 10 bases not matched to a gene. TCR beta libraries were built with iRepertoire HTBI primers and Arm-PCR of CDR3 regions. TCRdb re-called the multiplex PCR reads with MiXCR, one entry per CDR3 protein. The sample records a few hundred thousand distinct CDR3 sequences, 23% being singletons.

The sequenced sample was peripheral blood mononuclear cells (PBMCs), obtained when the disease was refractory, from a patient treated with antithyroid drugs. The gene calls are TRBV28 and TRBJ2-5; 9 positions agree with TRBD2. This sequence was found in a woman aged 40-49 years with Graves disease. The CDR3 loop reads CASTSGNQRRTQYF. The CDR3 coding sequence is TGTGCCAGCACTAGCGGGAATCAAAGGCGGACCCAGTACTTC.